A selection of T cell receptor beta chains follows, all from one sample in a study of blood T cells in healthy people across ages. MiXCR, applied by TCRdb to the 5' RACE reads, yields one record per CDR3 protein. Of some 1.5 million distinct CDR3 sequences detected, 28% appear once; the ten largest clones hold roughly 8.2%. The specimen sequenced was blood. The receptors originated from a woman between 25 and 40 years old in good health. The CDR3 runs from the conserved cysteine through the conserved F or W. A D gene is named only where the DNA matches it firmly. Clone size appears in some rows only: once, few, many, or a class for an expanded clone.

v_gene: TRBV20-1; d_gene: TRBD1; abundance: many; j_gene: TRBJ2-7; CDR3nt: TGCAGCGCCTGGACCAGGGGGACCTACGAGCAGTACTTC; CDR3aa: CSAWTRGTYEQYF
v_gene: TRBV20-1; d_gene: -; abundance: many; j_gene: TRBJ2-7; CDR3nt: TGCAGTGCTAGAGATCGCGACGGAGCCTTCTACGAGCAGTACTTC; CDR3aa: CSARDRDGAFYEQYF
v_gene: TRBV29-1; d_gene: TRBD1; abundance: -; j_gene: TRBJ2-1; CDR3nt: TGCAGCGCCACCGGGACAGGGAGCTACAATGAGCAGTTCTTC; CDR3aa: CSATGTGSYNEQFF
v_gene: TRBV12-5; d_gene: TRBD1; abundance: few; j_gene: TRBJ1-5; CDR3nt: TGTGCTAGTGGTTTGGGGGACAGGGGCCAGCCCCAGCATTTT; CDR3aa: CASGLGDRGQPQHF
v_gene: TRBV7-7; d_gene: -; abundance: few; j_gene: TRBJ2-5; CDR3nt: TGTGCCAGCAGTCGAGGGGGTATGGGGGAGACCCAGTACTTC; CDR3aa: CASSRGGMGETQYF
v_gene: TRBV6-6; d_gene: -; abundance: few; j_gene: TRBJ2-2; CDR3nt: TGTGCCAGCAGTTACGGGCCAGGGGTTGGGAACACCGGGGAGCTGTTTTTT; CDR3aa: CASSYGPGVGNTGELFF
v_gene: TRBV28; d_gene: TRBD2; abundance: -; j_gene: TRBJ2-4; CDR3nt: TGTGCCAGCGTTAGGGCTAGCGGGGGGGCTGGGATGGCCAAAAACATTCAGTACTTC; CDR3aa: CASVRASGGAGMAKNIQYF
v_gene: TRBV29-1; d_gene: -; abundance: many; j_gene: TRBJ2-1; CDR3nt: TGCAGCGTTGCCCTCCCTGGGAAGACCTACAATGAGCAGTTCTTC; CDR3aa: CSVALPGKTYNEQFF
v_gene: TRBV6-2/TRBV6-3; d_gene: -; abundance: -; j_gene: TRBJ2-2; CDR3nt: TGTGCCAGCAGTTACTCCTCCGAGGGCCCGAACACCGGGGAGCTGTTTTTT; CDR3aa: CASSYSSEGPNTGELFF
v_gene: TRBV7-2; d_gene: TRBD1; abundance: -; j_gene: TRBJ1-2; CDR3nt: TGTGCCAGCAGCCCCTCCTCCGGGACAGGTTATGGCTACACCTTC; CDR3aa: CASSPSSGTGYGYTF
v_gene: TRBV12-3/TRBV12-4; d_gene: -; abundance: -; j_gene: TRBJ1-1; CDR3nt: TGTGCCAGCAGTTTCCAGTCGAACACTGAAGCTTTCTTT; CDR3aa: CASSFQSNTEAFF
v_gene: TRBV11-2; d_gene: -; abundance: many; j_gene: TRBJ2-7; CDR3nt: TGTGCCAGCAGCTCGGTTGTGCCGAGGTTCGAGCAGTACTTC; CDR3aa: CASSSVVPRFEQYF
v_gene: TRBV5-1; d_gene: TRBD2; abundance: -; j_gene: TRBJ2-1; CDR3nt: TGCGCCAGCAGCTTGGGGGGCGAGCGGGGTTATGAGCAGTTCTTC; CDR3aa: CASSLGGERGYEQFF
v_gene: TRBV11-2; d_gene: -; abundance: many; j_gene: TRBJ2-3; CDR3nt: TGTGCCAGCAGCTTATGGCTTACCGATACGCAGTATTTT; CDR3aa: CASSLWLTDTQYF
v_gene: TRBV5-5; d_gene: TRBD2; abundance: -; j_gene: TRBJ2-7; CDR3nt: TGTGCCAGCAGCCCCTTAGCGGGAGTGGGCTACGAGCAGTACTTC; CDR3aa: CASSPLAGVGYEQYF
v_gene: TRBV20-1; d_gene: -; abundance: -; j_gene: TRBJ1-4; CDR3nt: TGCAGTGCTCGGCCCGAGGGGGAGGCTAATGAAAAACTGTTTTTT; CDR3aa: CSARPEGEANEKLFF
v_gene: TRBV3-1; d_gene: -; abundance: -; j_gene: TRBJ1-2; CDR3nt: TGTGCCAGCAGCCAAGCTTGGGGTGGCTACACCTTC; CDR3aa: CASSQAWGGYTF
v_gene: TRBV29-1; d_gene: -; abundance: -; j_gene: TRBJ1-4; CDR3nt: TGCAGCGCAAGGTCAACTAATGAAAAACTGTTTTTT; CDR3aa: CSARSTNEKLFF
v_gene: TRBV20-1; d_gene: -; abundance: few; j_gene: TRBJ2-1; CDR3nt: TGCAGGGCTAGAGAGGCGCCCAATGAACAGTTCTTC; CDR3aa: CRAREAPNEQFF
v_gene: TRBV7-9; d_gene: -; abundance: -; j_gene: TRBJ2-5; CDR3nt: TGTGCCAGCAGCTTGGGCACCCGAGGCGACCAGTACTTC; CDR3aa: CASSLGTRGDQYF
v_gene: TRBV28; d_gene: TRBD1; abundance: few; j_gene: TRBJ2-7; CDR3nt: TGTGCCACCTCGGGACAGGGATACTACGAGCAGTACTTC; CDR3aa: CATSGQGYYEQYF
v_gene: TRBV5-1; d_gene: -; abundance: -; j_gene: TRBJ1-1; CDR3nt: TGCGCCAGCAGCTCCCAAGGACGGCTGAACACTGAAGCTTTCTTT; CDR3aa: CASSSQGRLNTEAFF
v_gene: TRBV12-3/TRBV12-4; d_gene: TRBD2; abundance: -; j_gene: TRBJ2-3; CDR3nt: TGTGCCAGCAGTTTAAGGCCTAGCGGGAGTTTAGATACGCAGTATTTT; CDR3aa: CASSLRPSGSLDTQYF
v_gene: TRBV24-1; d_gene: -; abundance: few; j_gene: TRBJ2-5; CDR3nt: TGTGCCACCAGTGACGCTCGGGACCTGGAGACCCAGTACTTC; CDR3aa: CATSDARDLETQYF
v_gene: TRBV28; d_gene: -; abundance: -; j_gene: TRBJ2-7; CDR3nt: TGTGCCAGCAATGTTTGGCCAGGGAGCTACGAGCAGTACTTC; CDR3aa: CASNVWPGSYEQYF
v_gene: TRBV9; d_gene: -; abundance: -; j_gene: TRBJ2-7; CDR3nt: TGTGCCAGCAGTGTCGGGTCATCCTACAATGAGCAGTACTTC; CDR3aa: CASSVGSSYNEQYF
v_gene: TRBV6-5; d_gene: -; abundance: -; j_gene: TRBJ1-5; CDR3nt: TGTGCCAGCAGGTCGGGGTATAGCAATCAGCCCCAGCATTTT; CDR3aa: CASRSGYSNQPQHF
v_gene: TRBV7-9; d_gene: -; abundance: once; j_gene: TRBJ1-3; CDR3nt: TGTGCCAGCAGCTTAGGCGGAACAGACGGTCGCACCATATATTTT; CDR3aa: CASSLGGTDGRTIYF
v_gene: TRBV4-1; d_gene: TRBD2; abundance: many; j_gene: TRBJ2-1; CDR3nt: TGCGCCAGCAGCCAAGAGCAGAGACTAGCGGGGGATGGGGGTGAGCAGTTCTTC; CDR3aa: CASSQEQRLAGDGGEQFF
v_gene: TRBV29-1; d_gene: -; abundance: -; j_gene: TRBJ1-1; CDR3nt: TGCAGCGTTACAAGAGCTCGTAGCACTGAAGCTTTCTTT; CDR3aa: CSVTRARSTEAFF
v_gene: TRBV20-1; d_gene: -; abundance: -; j_gene: TRBJ2-4; CDR3nt: TGCAGTGCTAGAGCACAGGGAGGAGAGAAGCAGTACTTC; CDR3aa: CSARAQGGEKQYF
v_gene: TRBV24-1; d_gene: TRBD2; abundance: many; j_gene: TRBJ2-1; CDR3nt: TGTGCCACCAGTGATTGGGGGTCTAGCGGAGACAATGAGCAGTTCTTC; CDR3aa: CATSDWGSSGDNEQFF
v_gene: TRBV20-1; d_gene: -; abundance: -; j_gene: TRBJ1-4; CDR3nt: TGCAGTGCTACCCCAGGGGCTCGCGGGGAAAAACTGTTTTTT; CDR3aa: CSATPGARGEKLFF
v_gene: TRBV29-1; d_gene: TRBD2; abundance: -; j_gene: TRBJ2-3; CDR3nt: TGCAGCGGTAGCGGGAGGGCGCTCACAGATACGCAGTATTTT; CDR3aa: CSGSGRALTDTQYF
v_gene: TRBV5-1; d_gene: -; abundance: -; j_gene: TRBJ1-2; CDR3nt: TGCGCCAGCAGCATCGGCCGGGACCGGAGTACGGGCTACACCTTC; CDR3aa: CASSIGRDRSTGYTF
v_gene: TRBV20-1; d_gene: TRBD1; abundance: many; j_gene: TRBJ2-5; CDR3nt: TGCAGTGCTAGAAGGGACAGGGCCCAAGAGACCCAGTACTTC; CDR3aa: CSARRDRAQETQYF
v_gene: TRBV5-1; d_gene: -; abundance: -; j_gene: TRBJ2-1; CDR3nt: TGCGCCAGCAGCCCGGTTCCAGGGGCATGGCAGTTCTTC; CDR3aa: CASSPVPGAWQFF
v_gene: TRBV20-1; d_gene: -; abundance: once; j_gene: TRBJ1-1; CDR3nt: TGCAGTGCTAGAACGCAGGGAAGATTGGAAGCTTTCTTT; CDR3aa: CSARTQGRLEAFF
v_gene: TRBV29-1; d_gene: TRBD1; abundance: few; j_gene: TRBJ1-5; CDR3nt: TGCAGCGTTCGCGACAGGGAGGGACAGCCCCAGCATTTT; CDR3aa: CSVRDREGQPQHF
v_gene: TRBV5-1; d_gene: TRBD1; abundance: -; j_gene: TRBJ2-2; CDR3nt: TGCGCCAGCAGCCGGATAGAGGGGGCCCCAAACACCGGGGAGCTGTTTTTT; CDR3aa: CASSRIEGAPNTGELFF
v_gene: TRBV29-1; d_gene: -; abundance: few; j_gene: TRBJ1-1; CDR3nt: TGCAGCGTCGAAGGGGGGGACACTGAAGCTTTCTTT; CDR3aa: CSVEGGDTEAFF
v_gene: TRBV12-3/TRBV12-4; d_gene: -; abundance: few; j_gene: TRBJ1-5; CDR3nt: TGTGCCAGCAGTTTAGGGGTTTTGAGTCAGCCCCAGCATTTT; CDR3aa: CASSLGVLSQPQHF
v_gene: TRBV7-2; d_gene: -; abundance: few; j_gene: TRBJ1-5; CDR3nt: TGTGCCAGCAGCCTCCGCGGAGGGGTCAATCAGCCCCAGCATTTT; CDR3aa: CASSLRGGVNQPQHF
v_gene: TRBV2; d_gene: -; abundance: few; j_gene: TRBJ1-5; CDR3nt: TGTGCCAGCAGGGCAGGGTTAAGGCAGCCCCAGCATTTT; CDR3aa: CASRAGLRQPQHF
v_gene: TRBV12-3/TRBV12-4; d_gene: TRBD1; abundance: few; j_gene: TRBJ2-1; CDR3nt: TGTGCCAGCAGTTGGAAAGACAGGGGGAAAAATGAGCAGTTCTTC; CDR3aa: CASSWKDRGKNEQFF
v_gene: TRBV3-1; d_gene: TRBD2; abundance: -; j_gene: TRBJ2-3; CDR3nt: TGTGCCAGCAGCCAAGAGTGGCTAGCGGACACAGATACGCAGTATTTT; CDR3aa: CASSQEWLADTDTQYF
v_gene: TRBV5-5; d_gene: -; abundance: few; j_gene: TRBJ2-3; CDR3nt: TGTGCCAGCAGCTTTAGACTAGACGGAAGCACAGATACGCAGTATTTT; CDR3aa: CASSFRLDGSTDTQYF
v_gene: TRBV9; d_gene: -; abundance: -; j_gene: TRBJ2-6; CDR3nt: TGTGCCAGCAGCCCCACTAACAGGGTGGGGACCAACGTCCGGACTTTC; CDR3aa: CASSPTNRVGTNVRTF
v_gene: TRBV20-1; d_gene: TRBD1; abundance: few; j_gene: TRBJ1-4; CDR3nt: TGCAGTGCTGACAGGGGGATTAATGAAAAACTGTTTTTT; CDR3aa: CSADRGINEKLFF
v_gene: TRBV7-3; d_gene: -; abundance: -; j_gene: TRBJ2-1; CDR3nt: TGTGCCAGCAGCCGAACACAGGCGCATGAGCAGTTCTTC; CDR3aa: CASSRTQAHEQFF
v_gene: TRBV6-4; d_gene: -; abundance: -; j_gene: TRBJ1-1; CDR3nt: TGTGCCAGCAGTGACTCGGATGGGAACACTGAAGCTTTCTTT; CDR3aa: CASSDSDGNTEAFF
v_gene: TRBV6-5; d_gene: -; abundance: -; j_gene: TRBJ1-3; CDR3nt: TGTGCCAGCAGTTACTCAATAGGGGCGATTTCTGGAAACACCATATATTTT; CDR3aa: CASSYSIGAISGNTIYF
v_gene: TRBV7-9; d_gene: -; abundance: -; j_gene: TRBJ1-1; CDR3nt: TGTGCCAGCAGCGCAAACGTGGGGGGTAACACTGAAGCTTTCTTT; CDR3aa: CASSANVGGNTEAFF
v_gene: TRBV9; d_gene: -; abundance: once; j_gene: TRBJ2-2; CDR3nt: TGTGCCAGCAGCGTAGAGTCCCGACTTCGGGGCACCGGGGAGCTGTTTTTT; CDR3aa: CASSVESRLRGTGELFF
v_gene: TRBV7-2; d_gene: -; abundance: -; j_gene: TRBJ1-3; CDR3nt: TGTGCCAGCAGCTTAGTCGGAAGCTACTCTGGAAACACCATATATTTT; CDR3aa: CASSLVGSYSGNTIYF